The sequence of this T cell receptor (beta chain) was determined in a study of early T cells in non-severe SARS-CoV-2 infection. This clonotype was counted between two and nine times. TCRdb called the 5' RACE reads again in MiXCR, with one record for every CDR3 protein. This table holds fewer than 55,000 distinct CDR3 sequences, around 6.1% found once. Specimen: whole blood, collected at baseline. The receptor's source is an adult who was a healthcare worker with PCR-confirmed SARS-CoV-2 infection or an uninfected control (not recorded which).

DNA for the CDR3: TGTGCCAGCAGCGTGGAGGACAACGAGCAGTACTTC. Translated: CASSVEDNEQYF. J is TRBJ2-7 and V is TRBV5-6, with D possibly called TRBD1 or TRBD2 (5 bases each). This CDR3 is built from 12 residues. The ends were cut back, 4 bases at V and 5 bases at J, with 10 bases in the middle. Germline values: CDR1 SGHDT, CDR2 YYEEEE.